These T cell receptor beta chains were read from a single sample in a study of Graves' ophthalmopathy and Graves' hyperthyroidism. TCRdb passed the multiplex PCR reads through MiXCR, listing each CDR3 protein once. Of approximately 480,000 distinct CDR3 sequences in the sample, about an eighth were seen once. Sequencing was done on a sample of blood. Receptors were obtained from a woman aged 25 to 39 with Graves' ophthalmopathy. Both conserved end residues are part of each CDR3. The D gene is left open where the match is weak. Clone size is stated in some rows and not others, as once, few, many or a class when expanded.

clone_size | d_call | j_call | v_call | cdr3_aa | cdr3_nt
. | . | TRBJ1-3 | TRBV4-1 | CASSQDPLGNTIYF | TGCGCCAGCAGCCAAGATCCCTTGGGAAACACCATATATTTT
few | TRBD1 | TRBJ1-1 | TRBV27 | CASSFLPGTGIKFAFF | TGTGCCAGCAGTTTCCTCCCCGGGACAGGGATCAAGTTTGCTTTCTTT
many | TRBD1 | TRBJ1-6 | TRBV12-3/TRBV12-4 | CASSHRDRRRFSPLHF | TGTGCCAGCAGTCACCGGGACAGGAGGCGATTTTCACCCCTCCACTTT
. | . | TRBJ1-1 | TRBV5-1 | CASSRGFGSPLLNTEAFF | TGCGCCAGCAGCAGGGGGTTTGGCAGTCCGCTGCTAAACACTGAAGCTTTCTTT
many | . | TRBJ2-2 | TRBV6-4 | CATSISTNTGELFF | TGTGCCACCTCAATTTCTACGAACACCGGGGAGCTGTTTTTT
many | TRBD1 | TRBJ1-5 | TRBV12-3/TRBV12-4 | CASSSIGQGLNQPQHF | TGTGCCAGCAGTTCGATCGGACAGGGCCTCAATCAGCCCCAGCATTTT
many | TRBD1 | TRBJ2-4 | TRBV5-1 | CASSPTGAKNIQYF | TGCGCCAGCAGCCCGACAGGGGCCAAAAACATTCAGTACTTC
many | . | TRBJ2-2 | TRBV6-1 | CASSEDRETGELFF | TGTGCCAGCAGTGAAGATCGGGAGACCGGGGAGCTGTTTTTT
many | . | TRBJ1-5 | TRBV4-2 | CASSQEPDSYSNQPQHF | TGTGCCAGCAGCCAAGAACCGGACAGTTATAGCAATCAGCCCCAGCATTTT
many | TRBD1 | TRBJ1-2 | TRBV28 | CASSSSGQGIYGYTF | TGTGCCAGCAGCTCAAGCGGACAGGGGATCTATGGCTACACCTTC
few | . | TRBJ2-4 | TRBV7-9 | CASSLEVDQLAKNIQYF | TGTGCCAGCAGCTTAGAGGTAGACCAATTAGCCAAAAACATTCAGTACTTC
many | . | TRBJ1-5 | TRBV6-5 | CASSYSIGSSQPQHF | TGTGCCAGCAGTTACTCGATAGGGTCGAGCCAGCCCCAGCATTTT
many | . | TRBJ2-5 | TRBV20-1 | CSARDVLGETQYF | TGCAGTGCTAGAGATGTACTGGGAGAGACCCAGTACTTC
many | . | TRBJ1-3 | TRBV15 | CATSRDSAGSGNTIYF | TGTGCCACCAGCAGAGACTCCGCAGGGTCTGGAAACACCATATATTTT
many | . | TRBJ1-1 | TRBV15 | CATSIGFRGDTEAFF | TGTGCCACCAGCATAGGGTTTAGGGGGGACACTGAAGCTTTCTTT
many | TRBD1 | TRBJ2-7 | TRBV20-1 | CSARDRNYEQYF | TGCAGTGCTAGGGACAGGAACTACGAGCAGTACTTC
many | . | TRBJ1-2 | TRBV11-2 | CASSPGTLRYGYTF | TGTGCCAGCAGCCCCGGGACACTGCGATATGGCTACACCTTC
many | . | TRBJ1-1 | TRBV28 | CASRGWRDTEAFF | TGTGCCAGCAGAGGTTGGAGGGACACTGAAGCTTTCTTT
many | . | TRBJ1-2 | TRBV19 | CASSIGGSGYTF | TGTGCCAGTAGTATAGGCGGCAGTGGCTACACCTTC
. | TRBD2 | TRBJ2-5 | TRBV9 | CASSASGGETRYF | TGTGCCAGCAGCGCTAGCGGCGGTGAGACCCGGTACTTC
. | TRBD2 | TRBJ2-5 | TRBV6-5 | CASRLLAGANLYQETQYF | TGTGCCAGCAGGTTACTAGCGGGGGCCAACTTGTACCAAGAGACCCAGTACTTC
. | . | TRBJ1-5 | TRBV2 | CASRSLTGGGQPQHF | TGTGCCAGCAGATCCTTAACCGGGGGTGGGCAGCCCCAGCATTTT
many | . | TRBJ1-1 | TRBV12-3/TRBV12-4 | CASSLGRRAPEAFF | TGTGCCAGCAGTTTAGGTCGAAGGGCCCCTGAAGCTTTCTTT
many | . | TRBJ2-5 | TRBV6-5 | CASSYLGRGEQETQYF | TGTGCCAGCAGTTACTTGGGGCGCGGGGAGCAAGAGACCCAGTACTTC